This TCR beta chain was retrieved from a study of blood T cell repertoires in COVID-19. Whole-study context: Nucleic acid was either cDNA or gDNA, and it came from T cells, B-cell-depleted T cells, or PBMCs.

V was shortened by 3 bases and J by 6 bases, with 13 bases between the two germline ends. The CDR3 covers 14 residues. Germline-derived CDR1 and CDR2 are KGHDR and SFDVKD. In the authors' workflow: Estimates of nucleated cell counts were drawn from the amplification of reference gene primers. Assay: immunoSEQ multiplex PCR; the TCRdb copy retains only in-frame clones and omits some. V and J calls and clone size come straight from that table; D and trimming were deduced from the DNA. The sample lists 140,000 to 150,000 clones; nearly 90% were seen once. The rearrangement joins TRBV24-1 to TRBJ1-2; maybe TRBD1 (5 bases). The sequence derives from a man in his 70s with acute or convalescent COVID-19. The sample comprised peripheral blood. CDR3 protein: CATSDPDRNDGYTF. The CDR3 nucleotides read TGTGCCACCAGTGATCCTGACAGAAATGATGGCTACACCTTC.